This TCR beta chain comes out of a study of CD8+CD57+ T cells in acquired aplastic anemia. Genomic DNA constituted the template upon which TCR beta VDJ and CDR3 profiling was performed. MiXCR, applied by TCRdb to the reads, yields one record per CDR3 protein. The profile shows under 500,000 distinct CDR3 sequences, more than 25% of them singletons. The sequenced patients had an expansion of CD8+CD57+ cells seen by flow cytometry. This CDR3 is built from 19 residues. The ends lost 2 bases at V and 7 bases at J; junction bases unmatched: 16. Germline V gene sequence: CDR1 SEHNR, CDR2 FQNEAQ (reference sequence).

V is TRBV7-9 and J is TRBJ1-5, with TRBD1 matching 11 bases. This TCR derives from a human donor with aplastic anemia. The sequenced sample was sorted CD4+, CD8+, or CD8+CD57+ T cells (not recorded which) from PBMCs. In DNA, the CDR3 is TGTGCCAGCAGCTTAACGGGGAGGATAGGACAGGGGGCGGACCAGCCCCAGCATTTT. This gives the protein CASSLTGRIGQGADQPQHF. The entire variable domain, with the rest obtained from reference TRBV7-9 and TRBJ1-5, is as follows: DTGVSQNPRHKITKRGQNVTFRCDPISEHNRLYWYRQTLGQGPEFLTYFQNEAQLEKSRLLSDRFSAERPKGSFSTLEIQRTEQGDSAMYLCASSLTGRIGQGADQPQHFGDGTRLSIL.